This TCR beta chain was sequenced for a study of T-cell reconstitution after alpha-beta-depleted transplantation in children. At least ten counts were recorded for this clonotype. V dropped 3 bases and J dropped 8 bases, with 14 bases sitting between them. This CDR3 comprises 14 residues. Looked up from germline, CDR1 is DFQATT and CDR2 is SNEGSKA (reference sequence). Preparation of the TCRbeta library used unique molecular identifiers. TCRdb passed the PCR reads through MiXCR, listing each CDR3 protein once. The repertoire holds 600,000 to 700,000 distinct CDR3 sequences, with about 15% as singletons.

The sample consisted of PBMCs from the stem cell graft donor, taken from the stem cell graft. The gene calls are TRBV20-1 and TRBJ2-6; D is uncertain. This receptor was taken from a human donor who donated a stem cell graft to a child with acute myeloid leukemia. In DNA, the CDR3 is TGCAGTGCTAGGGCGCGGCTGGGTACCAACGTCCTGACTTTC. Amino acid sequence: CSARARLGTNVLTF.